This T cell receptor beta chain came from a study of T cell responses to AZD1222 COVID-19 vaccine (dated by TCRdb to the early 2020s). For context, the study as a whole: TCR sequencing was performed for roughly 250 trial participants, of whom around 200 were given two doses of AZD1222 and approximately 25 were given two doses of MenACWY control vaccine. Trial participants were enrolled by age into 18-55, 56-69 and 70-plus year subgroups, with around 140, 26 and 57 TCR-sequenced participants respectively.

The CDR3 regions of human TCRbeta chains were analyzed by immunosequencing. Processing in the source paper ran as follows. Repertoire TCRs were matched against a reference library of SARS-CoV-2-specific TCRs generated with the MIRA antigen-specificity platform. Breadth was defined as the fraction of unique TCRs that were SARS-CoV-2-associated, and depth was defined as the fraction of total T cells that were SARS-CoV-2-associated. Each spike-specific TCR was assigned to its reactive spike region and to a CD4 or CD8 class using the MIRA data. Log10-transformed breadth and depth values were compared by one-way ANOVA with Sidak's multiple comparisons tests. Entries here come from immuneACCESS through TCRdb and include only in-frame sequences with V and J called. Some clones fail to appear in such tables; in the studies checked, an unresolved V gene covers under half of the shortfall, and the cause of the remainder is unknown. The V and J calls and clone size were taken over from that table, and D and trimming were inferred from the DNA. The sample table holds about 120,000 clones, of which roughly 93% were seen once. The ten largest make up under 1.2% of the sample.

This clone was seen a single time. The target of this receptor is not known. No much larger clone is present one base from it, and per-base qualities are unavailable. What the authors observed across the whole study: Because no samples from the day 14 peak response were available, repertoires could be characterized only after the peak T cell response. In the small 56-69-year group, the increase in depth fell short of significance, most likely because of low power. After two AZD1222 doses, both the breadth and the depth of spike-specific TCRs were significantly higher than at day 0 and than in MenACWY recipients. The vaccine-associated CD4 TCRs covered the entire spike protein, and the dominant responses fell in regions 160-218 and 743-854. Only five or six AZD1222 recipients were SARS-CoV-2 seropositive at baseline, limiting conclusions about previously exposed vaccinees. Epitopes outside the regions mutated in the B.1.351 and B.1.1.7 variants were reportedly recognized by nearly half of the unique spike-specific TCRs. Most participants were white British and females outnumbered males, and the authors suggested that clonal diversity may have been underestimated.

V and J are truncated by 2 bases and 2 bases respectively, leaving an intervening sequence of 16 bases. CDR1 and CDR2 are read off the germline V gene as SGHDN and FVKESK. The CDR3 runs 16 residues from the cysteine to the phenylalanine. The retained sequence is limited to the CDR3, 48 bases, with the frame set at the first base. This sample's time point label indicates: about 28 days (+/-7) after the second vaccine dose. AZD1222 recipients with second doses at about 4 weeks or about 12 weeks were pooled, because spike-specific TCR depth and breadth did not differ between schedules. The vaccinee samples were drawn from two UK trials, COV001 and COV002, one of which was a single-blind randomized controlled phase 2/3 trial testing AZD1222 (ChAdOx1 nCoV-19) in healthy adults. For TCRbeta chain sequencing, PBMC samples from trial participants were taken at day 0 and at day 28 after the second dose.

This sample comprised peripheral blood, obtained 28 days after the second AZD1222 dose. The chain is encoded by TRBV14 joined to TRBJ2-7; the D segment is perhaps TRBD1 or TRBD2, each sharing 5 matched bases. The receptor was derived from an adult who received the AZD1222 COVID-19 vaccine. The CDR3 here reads CASSQPGPRGAYEQYF. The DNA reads TGTGCCAGCAGCCAACCGGGCCCTAGGGGAGCCTACGAGCAGTACTTC.